A selection of T cell receptor beta chains follows, all from one sample in a study of HIV-infected patients and healthy controls. One entry per CDR3 protein, called by TCRdb with MiXCR from the 5' RACE reads. The sample holds about 7,900 distinct CDR3 sequences, roughly 9% seen once. The specimen was blood, collected during antiretroviral therapy. Receptors were obtained from an adult with HIV infection. Each CDR3 is given with its conserved first and last residue. D genes are given only for firm matches. Size tells how often a clone was seen (once, few, many) or the class of an expanded clone, and some rows leave it out.

TRBV10-3	-	few	TRBJ2-5	CAISESGRLETQYF	TGTGCCATCAGTGAGTCAGGAAGGTTAGAGACCCAGTACTTC
TRBV3-1	TRBD1	medium-sized	TRBJ1-4	CASSNLGTGSVKLFF	TGTGCCAGCAGCAACTTAGGGACAGGGTCGGTCAAACTGTTTTTT
TRBV7-7	-	medium-sized	TRBJ2-1	CASSLGREPYNEQFF	TGTGCTAGCAGCTTGGGACGGGAGCCGTACAATGAGCAGTTCTTC
TRBV5-1	-	few	TRBJ1-1	CASSLTGYTEAFF	TGCGCCAGCAGCTTGACGGGGTATACTGAAGCTTTCTTT
TRBV29-1	-	-	TRBJ2-6	CSVPSSGANVLTF	TGCAGCGTGCCCAGCTCTGGGGCCAACGTCCTGACTTTC
TRBV6-5	TRBD2	medium-sized	TRBJ2-1	CASTQLAGGSSYNEQFF	TGTGCCAGCACTCAATTAGCGGGAGGGAGCTCCTACAATGAGCAGTTCTTC
TRBV4-2	-	medium-sized	TRBJ2-7	CASSQGEVGYEQYF	TGTGCCAGCAGCCAAGGAGAGGTGGGCTACGAGCAGTACTTC
TRBV24-1	-	many	TRBJ2-5	CATSAPKGKTQYF	TGTGCCACCAGTGCCCCGAAGGGGAAGACCCAGTACTTC
TRBV5-5	-	many	TRBJ2-5	CASSSGVRETQYF	TGTGCCAGCAGCTCAGGGGTACGAGAGACCCAGTACTTC
TRBV15	-	medium-sized	TRBJ2-5	CATSRVGETQYF	TGTGCCACCAGCAGAGTAGGAGAGACCCAGTACTTC
TRBV4-3	TRBD1	many	TRBJ1-1	CASSQDFGRDRGPWDTEAFF	TGCGCCAGCAGCCAAGATTTTGGCCGGGACAGGGGGCCTTGGGACACTGAAGCTTTCTTT
TRBV20-1	-	many	TRBJ2-4	CSARHGDIQYF	TGCAGTGCTAGACATGGGGACATTCAGTACTTC
TRBV10-2	TRBD1	many	TRBJ2-7	CASSDGTGRQYF	TGCGCCAGCAGTGACGGGACAGGACGGCAGTACTTC
TRBV20-1	TRBD2	-	TRBJ2-3	CSAIAGASTDTQYF	TGCAGTGCTATAGCGGGGGCTAGCACAGATACGCAGTATTTT
TRBV27	-	few	TRBJ2-3	CASSNRQDTQYF	TGTGCCAGCAGCAATAGACAGGATACGCAGTATTTT
TRBV2	-	medium-sized	TRBJ1-5	CASRSGRNQPQHF	TGTGCCAGCAGATCGGGTAGAAATCAGCCCCAGCATTTT
TRBV7-2	-	medium-sized	TRBJ2-3	CASSFRMVRGRTDTQYF	TGTGCCAGCAGCTTCAGAATGGTGCGCGGCCGCACAGATACGCAGTATTTT
TRBV20-1	TRBD1	few	TRBJ2-3	CSAKGAEGTDTQYF	TGCAGTGCTAAGGGGGCGGAGGGCACAGATACGCAGTATTTT
TRBV20-1	-	many	TRBJ2-7	CSAIEEGVSVKREQYF	TGCAGTGCTATTGAAGAAGGGGTTTCGGTTAAGAGGGAGCAGTACTTC
TRBV30	TRBD2	medium-sized	TRBJ2-1	CAWMREFNEQFF	TGTGCCTGGATGCGGGAGTTCAATGAGCAGTTCTTC
TRBV24-1	-	few	TRBJ2-3	CATSASTDTQYF	TGTGCCACCAGTGCCAGCACAGATACGCAGTATTTT
TRBV29-1	-	medium-sized	TRBJ1-2	CSVGGGEGYGYTF	TGCAGCGTTGGCGGGGGCGAAGGTTATGGCTACACCTTC
TRBV27	TRBD2	once	TRBJ2-7	CASSPRLAGGPGHEQYF	TGTGCCAGCAGTCCCCGACTAGCGGGAGGGCCCGGGCACGAGCAGTACTTC
TRBV28	-	medium-sized	TRBJ2-1	CASSLFDGSEQFF	TGTGCCAGCAGTTTATTCGACGGTAGTGAGCAGTTCTTC
TRBV15	-	-	TRBJ2-3	CATLIADTQYF	TGTGCCACCCTAATCGCAGATACGCAGTATTTT
TRBV29-1	-	medium-sized	TRBJ2-7	CSVVSASTYEQYF	TGCAGCGTTGTTAGCGCCTCGACCTACGAGCAGTACTTC
TRBV20-1	-	many	TRBJ2-3	CSARRWRHTRSDTQYF	TGCAGTGCCAGGCGTTGGCGACACACCAGGTCGGATACGCAGTATTTT
TRBV5-1	-	many	TRBJ1-1	CASSFSGTDTEAFF	TGCGCCAGCAGCTTTTCGGGAACGGACACTGAAGCTTTCTTT
TRBV12-3/TRBV12-4	TRBD1	-	TRBJ2-7	CASSWAGTAYEQYF	TGTGCCAGCAGTTGGGCCGGGACAGCCTACGAGCAGTACTTC
TRBV29-1	TRBD2	medium-sized	TRBJ2-1	CSVVWWEGPDEQFF	TGCAGCGTTGTATGGTGGGAGGGCCCCGATGAGCAGTTCTTC
TRBV3-1	-	many	TRBJ2-7	CASSQVGEQYF	TGTGCCAGCAGCCAAGTGGGGGAGCAGTACTTC
TRBV7-6	TRBD1	medium-sized	TRBJ1-2	CASGTAYLGYTF	TGTGCCTCCGGGACAGCTTATCTTGGCTACACCTTC
TRBV3-1	-	few	TRBJ1-1	CASSRGLANTEAFF	TGTGCCAGCAGCCGGGGGCTGGCGAACACTGAAGCTTTCTTT
TRBV28	TRBD1	many	TRBJ1-5	CASSLDREGQPQHF	TGTGCCAGCAGCTTAGACAGGGAAGGGCAGCCCCAGCATTTT
TRBV29-1	-	medium-sized	TRBJ1-1	CSVEVGGQGAFF	TGCAGCGTTGAAGTGGGGGGGCAGGGCGCTTTCTTT
TRBV18	-	many	TRBJ1-1	CASSPRDIQNTEAFF	TGTGCCAGCTCACCACGGGACATTCAGAACACTGAAGCTTTCTTT
TRBV7-6	TRBD1	medium-sized	TRBJ1-2	CASSLLQGPGHGYTF	TGTGCCAGCAGCTTATTACAGGGGCCCGGTCATGGCTACACCTTC
TRBV19	TRBD1	medium-sized	TRBJ2-5	CASSRDRAGTQYF	TGTGCCAGTAGCCGGGACAGGGCCGGGACCCAGTACTTC